The 27 T cell receptor beta chains presented below share a single source sample, sequenced in a study of blood T cell repertoires in COVID-19. The protocol was immunoSEQ multiplex PCR, while the TCRdb copy is restricted to in-frame clones and leaves out a portion. The table has roughly 100,000 clones, 76% seen once. Sample: peripheral blood. These receptors were obtained from a man at least 80 years old with COVID-19, enrolled during active disease.

This sequence joins TRBV6-2 or TRBV6-3 and TRBJ2-1; 11 bases align to TRBD1. V lost 5 bases to trimming and J lost 8 bases; unmatched junction nucleotides: 8. Per the germline V gene, CDR1 is MNHEY and CDR2 is SVGEGT. CDR3 length equals 15 residues. The CDR3 sequence: CASSARDRGRDEQFF. CDR3 DNA: TGTGCCAGCAGTGCCCGGGACAGGGGGAGAGATGAGCAGTTCTTC.

This CDR3 is CASSFSGGGDTQYF. The CDR3 DNA reads as TGTGCCAGCAGCTTTAGCGGGGGAGGGGATACGCAGTATTTT. This chain links TRBV11-3 with TRBJ2-3; 9 nucleotides align to TRBD2. J was trimmed by 6 bases and V by 3 bases; bases with no gene match: 4. The CDR3 is 14 residues long. Germline values: CDR1 SGHNT, CDR2 YENEEA.

This clone was counted a single time. The chain carries TRBV6-5 and TRBJ2-2; TRBD1 agrees at 7 bases. The germline gives CDR1 MNHEY, CDR2 SVGAGI. The CDR3 is 14 amino acids. After removal of 6 bases from V and 4 bases from J, the junction contained 5 bases not matched to a gene. Written as DNA, the CDR3 is TGTGCCAGCAGGATACCAGGGGGCACCGGGGAGCTGTTTTTT. This codes for CASRIPGGTGELFF.

V usage is TRBV10-3 and J usage is TRBJ1-1; D unresolved. CDR1 is ENHRY and CDR2 is SYGVKD in the germline V gene. V shed 6 bases and J shed 4 bases, with 15 bases lying between them. The CDR3 is made up of 14 amino acids. CDR3 residues: CAIRRGHEATEAFF. The CDR3 DNA sequence: TGTGCCATCAGGCGGGGTCACGAGGCCACTGAAGCTTTCTTT.

This clone was picked up a small number of times. This chain joins TRBV11-2 and TRBJ2-1, with 9 bases fitting TRBD2. This CDR3 has 17 residues. The germline V gene has CDR1 SGHAT and CDR2 FQNNGV. V lost 4 bases and J lost 3; bases outside the gene matches: 10. CDR3 amino acids: CASSSHGASGVYNEQFF. CDR3 nucleotides: TGTGCCAGCAGCTCACACGGGGCTAGCGGGGTCTACAATGAGCAGTTCTTC.

V and J are TRBV7-6 and TRBJ1-3, with a weak D call TRBD1 (6 bases). Germline CDR1 and CDR2: SGHVS and FNYEAQ. Trimming stripped 6 bases from V and 0 bases from J, with 15 bases between. This CDR3 has 16 residues. CDR3 sequence: CASSLRGGSSGNTIYF. The DNA for the CDR3 is TGTGCCAGCAGTCTCAGGGGCGGCAGCTCTGGAAACACCATATATTTT.

This sequence joins TRBV7-3 and TRBJ2-7, with D possibly matching TRBD2 (5 bases). The CDR3 is 11 residues long. Trimming cost V 4 bases and J 6 bases, with 7 bases left between them. Germline CDR1 is SGHTA and CDR2 is FQGTGA. The CDR3 region has the DNA TGTGCCAGCAGCTCGGGGTCCGAGCAGTACTTC. Its protein is CASSSGSEQYF.

V and J are TRBV9 and TRBJ1-2; 7 nucleotides align to TRBD1. Germline V gene data show CDR1 as SGDLS and CDR2 as YYNGEE. This CDR3 has 14 residues. V trimming: 4 bases; J trimming: 2 bases; junction bases outside the gene matches: 5. CDR3 residues: CASSTGQLNYGYTF. CDR3 coding DNA: TGTGCCAGCAGCACGGGACAGCTGAACTATGGCTACACCTTC.

V is TRBV10-1 and J is TRBJ2-7; 9 positions match TRBD2. CDR1 and CDR2 from the germline V gene are WNHNN and SYGVQD (reference sequence). CDR3 length equals 17 residues. Unmatched junction bases numbered 11, after V lost 3 bases and J lost 2 bases. The CDR3 coding sequence is TGCGCCAGCAGTGATTTCACCATAGCGGGAGCGCCCTACGAGCAGTACTTC. Its protein is CASSDFTIAGAPYEQYF.

Comment on this clone: A junction boundary mismatches the germline segment, possibly from a read error. This chain uses TRBV5-8 with TRBJ1-4, with TRBD1 identical over 8 bases. The CDR3 has 12 amino acids. The germline gives CDR1 SGHTS, CDR2 YDEGEE. CDR3 in amino acids: CASSFRDRPPSF. In DNA form, the CDR3 reads TGTGCCAGCAGCTTTCGGGACAGGCCGCCCTCTTTT.

The chain recombines TRBV28 with TRBJ1-2; possible D gene TRBD1, 5 bases. The CDR3 is made up of 14 amino acids. The V gene lost 5 bases and the J gene lost 4 bases, with 14 bases spanning the gap. Germline loops: CDR1 MDHEN, CDR2 SYDVKM. CDR3 sequence reads: CASSPRGGVYGYTF. The CDR3 coding sequence is TGTGCCAGCAGTCCCCGTGGGGGGGTCTATGGCTACACCTTC.

This sequence joins TRBV7-9 and TRBJ2-7; a possible D gene is TRBD2 (5 bases). V lost 2 bases and J lost 5, with 10 bases in between. In germline, CDR1 is SEHNR, CDR2 FQNEAQ (reference sequence). CDR3 size: 13 residues. The CDR3 DNA reads as TGTGCCAGCAGCTTAATCACTAGTCACGAGCAGTACTTC. Translated: CASSLITSHEQYF.

The rearrangement joins TRBV5-5 to TRBJ1-5, with 8 bases lining up with TRBD1. Germline V lookup: CDR1 SGHKS, CDR2 YYEKEE (reference sequence). Losses at the gene ends were 1 base for V and 1 base for J; bases not matched to a gene: 7. CDR3 size: 17 residues. The CDR3 here is CASSLSLQGVSNQPQHF. The CDR3 nucleotides are TGTGCCAGCAGCTTGTCTTTACAGGGGGTGAGCAATCAGCCCCAGCATTTT.

V usage is TRBV10-1 and J usage is TRBJ1-1; D remains unclear. Germline V gene sequence: CDR1 WNHNN, CDR2 SYGVQD (reference sequence). The CDR3 totals 13 residues. V gave up 2 bases and J gave up 5 bases, with 9 bases separating them. Written as DNA, the CDR3 is TGCGCCAGCAGTGAGGGGGAGAATACTGAAGCTTTCTTT. It encodes CASSEGENTEAFF.

The V gene is TRBV5-4, the J gene TRBJ1-2, with TRBD1 as a possible D gene (5 bases). V shed 4 bases and J shed 1 base, with 14 bases lying between them. The CDR3 has 15 residues. CDR1 is SGHNT and CDR2 is YYREEE in the germline V gene (reference sequence). The CDR3 region is CASSPRQGINYGYTF. The CDR3, as DNA: TGTGCCAGCAGCCCCCGGCAGGGCATTAACTATGGCTACACCTTC.

This chain joins TRBV5-1 and TRBJ2-5, with D possibly being TRBD1 (6 bases). Between the trimmed V and J ends, which lost 5 bases and 5 bases, there was a span of 16 bases. The CDR3 is made up of 14 amino acids. CDR1 SGHRS and CDR2 YFSETQ come from the germline V gene. CDR3 protein: CASRPQGSGETQYF. Written as DNA, the CDR3 is TGCGCCAGCAGACCGCAGGGGAGTGGGGAGACCCAGTACTTC.

This clone appeared a few times. The chain is built from TRBV9 and TRBJ2-7, with TRBD1 matching over 9 bases. V shed 0 bases and J 5 bases; nucleotides not matched to a gene: 9. This CDR3 is built from 16 residues. Germline lookup yields CDR1 SGDLS and CDR2 YYNGEE. CDR3 in DNA: TGTGCCAGCAGCGTAGCGCCGGGACAGGGTAAGGACGAGCAGTACTTC. Its translation: CASSVAPGQGKDEQYF.

This clone has more than one count but fewer than ten. The V call is TRBV2, the J call TRBJ2-7; 10 nucleotides match TRBD1. V trimming: 3 bases; J trimming: 6 bases; junction bases outside the gene matches: 5. The germline CDR1 and CDR2 sequences are SNHLY and FYNNEI. The CDR3 runs 14 residues. The CDR3 DNA sequence: TGTGCCAGCAGTGACGGGACAGGGGCAAGCGAGCAGTACTTC. Translating gives CASSDGTGASEQYF.

The chain recombines TRBV15 with TRBJ2-5; D gene uncertain. Trimming pared 6 bases from V and 4 bases from J, leaving 15 bases between. Germline-derived CDR1 and CDR2 are LNHNV and YYDKDF (reference sequence). CDR3 length: 14 residues. This CDR3 is CATRSEGPRETQYF. The CDR3 DNA is TGTGCCACCAGATCAGAAGGCCCTAGAGAGACCCAGTACTTC.

This clone was found a few times. V and J are TRBV27 and TRBJ2-7; D may be TRBD2 (6 bases). CDR1 and CDR2 (germline): MNHEY, SMNVEV (reference sequence). The V end was cut by 6 bases, the J end by 6 bases, with 9 bases between. The CDR3 totals 11 residues. The CDR3 nucleotides read TGTGCCAGCAGGGGGGGTTTCGAGCAGTACTTC. Translation gives CASRGGFEQYF.

This clone occurred a few times. The chain is built from TRBV13 and TRBJ1-2, with D hard to call. Germline loops: CDR1 PRHDT, CDR2 FYEKMQ (reference sequence). Trimming took off 7 bases at V and 6 bases at J, with 21 bases between the two ends. The CDR3 has 15 residues. This CDR3 reads CASTLAFGGVNGYTF. The CDR3 coding sequence is TGTGCCAGCACTTTAGCCTTCGGTGGAGTTAATGGCTACACCTTC.

This chain links TRBV19 with TRBJ1-1; D call uncertain. Germline CDR1 reads LNHDA; CDR2 reads SQIVND (reference sequence). Deletions cut 7 bases from V and 1 base from J, with 13 bases between. The CDR3 runs to 14 residues. The CDR3 loop is CASNSVRQNTEAFF. Here the CDR3 DNA reads TGTGCCAGTAATTCGGTGAGACAGAACACTGAAGCTTTCTTT.

The chain uses TRBV5-1 and TRBJ2-5; D gene uncertain. The CDR3 extends over 13 amino acids. Between the trimmed V and J ends, which lost 4 bases and 2 bases, there was a span of 9 bases. Germline V CDR1 and CDR2: SGHRS, YFSETQ. The CDR3 nucleotides read TGCGCCAGCAGCCGAGAACTGCAAGAGACCCAGTACTTC. As protein: CASSRELQETQYF. Variable domain in full (rest from reference TRBV5-1 and TRBJ2-5): KAGVTQTPRYLIKTRGQQVTLSCSPISGHRSVSWYQQTPGQGLQFLFEYFSETQRNKGNFPGRFSGRQFSNSRSEMNVSTLELGDSALYLCASSRELQETQYFGPGTRLLVL.

The CDR3 sequence: CASSVAGGAGDEQYF. CDR3 coding DNA: TGTGCCAGCAGCGTAGCTGGCGGGGCGGGGGACGAGCAGTACTTC. This chain connects TRBV9 to TRBJ2-7; TRBD2 matches 7 bases. The CDR3 sequence is 15 residues long. The ends lost 0 bases at V and 5 bases at J; junction bases unmatched: 8. Looked up from germline, CDR1 is SGDLS and CDR2 is YYNGEE.

The rearrangement uses TRBV7-9 and TRBJ2-7; D not resolved. The CDR3 spans 12 residues. Trimming removed 6 bases at V and 2 bases at J, with 8 bases between. Germline lookup yields CDR1 SEHNR and CDR2 FQNEAQ (reference sequence). The CDR3 sequence is CASSRDTYEQYF. As DNA, the CDR3 is TGTGCCAGCAGTCGTGACACCTACGAGCAGTACTTC.

The chain combines TRBV4-2 with TRBJ2-7, with D tentatively TRBD1 (6 bases). V lost 0 bases to trimming and J lost 7 bases, with 22 bases between them. Looked up from germline, CDR1 is LGHNA and CDR2 is YNFKEQ. The CDR3 is 17 residues long. The CDR3 spells CASSQDRAGQLDWEQYF. The DNA for the CDR3 is TGTGCCAGCAGCCAAGATCGGGCAGGACAGCTTGATTGGGAGCAGTACTTC.

The V call is TRBV27, the J call TRBJ2-5, with TRBD1 as a possible D gene (6 bases). The CDR3 is 14 residues long. Trimming took off 5 bases at V and 4 bases at J, with 14 bases between the two ends. Germline loops: CDR1 MNHEY, CDR2 SMNVEV (reference sequence). The CDR3 is CASSPLWGLETQYF. The DNA of the CDR3 is TGTGCCAGCAGTCCTCTTTGGGGGCTAGAGACCCAGTACTTC.